This is a list of T cell receptor beta chains from one sample in a study of blood T cells in healthy people across ages. MiXCR, applied by TCRdb to the 5' RACE reads, yields one record per CDR3 protein. The sample has about a million distinct CDR3 sequences, around 49% seen once. Sequencing was performed on blood. The receptors stem from a man younger than 40 in good health. Each CDR3 is given with its conserved first and last residue. D genes are given only for firm matches. Clone size is given for some rows only: seen once, a few or many times, or a class if the clone is expanded.

size,J,V,D,DNA,CDR3
once,TRBJ2-5,TRBV3-1,.,TGTGCCAGCAGCCTAGACCCGTACCAAGAGACCCGGTACTTC,CASSLDPYQETRYF
.,TRBJ2-2,TRBV25-1,.,TGTGCCAGCAGTGAATTCCTGGGAGGTCCTGGGGAGCTGTTTTTT,CASSEFLGGPGELFF
few,TRBJ2-1,TRBV20-1,.,TGCAGTGCTGCTATGACTAGAGTCAATGAGCAGTTCTTC,CSAAMTRVNEQFF
.,TRBJ2-1,TRBV5-1,TRBD1,TGCGCCTGCAGCCAATTCGGGACAGGGTTCGATGAGCAGTTCTTC,CACSQFGTGFDEQFF
few,TRBJ1-5,TRBV7-2,.,TGTGCCAGCAGCACCGAAGATGGGGTGGAGCATTTT,CASSTEDGVEHF
.,TRBJ2-5,TRBV5-4,.,TGTGCCAGCAGCCACCCGGGGACTGGCAGGTCGGAGACCCAGTACTTC,CASSHPGTGRSETQYF
.,TRBJ2-5,TRBV10-3,.,TGTGCCATCAGGCGGGACGGCCAGAAGGAGACCCAGTACTTC,CAIRRDGQKETQYF
.,TRBJ2-5,TRBV7-9,.,TGTGCCAGCAGCCCAGTGCGGGCTAGTGGAGAGACCCAGTACTTC,CASSPVRASGETQYF
few,TRBJ2-3,TRBV20-1,TRBD2,TGCAGTGCCCCCTTTAGGCGGGGGTCCGGGGATACGCAGTATTTT,CSAPFRRGSGDTQYF
.,TRBJ1-6,TRBV5-1,TRBD1,TGCGCCAGCAGCCCAGGGACAGGAACAAATTCACCCCTCCACTTT,CASSPGTGTNSPLHF
.,TRBJ2-7,TRBV7-2,TRBD1,TGTGCCAGCGGCCCCTACGGACAGGGGTCCTACGAGCAGTACTTC,CASGPYGQGSYEQYF
.,TRBJ2-5,TRBV15,TRBD2,TGTGCCACCGGCAGCGAGGGACTAGCAAGAGAGACCCAGTACTTC,CATGSEGLARETQYF
once,TRBJ1-4,TRBV4-1,.,TGCGCCAGCAGCCCATATGTCCCCAGGCCTGCAACTAATGAAAAACTGTTTTTT,CASSPYVPRPATNEKLFF
.,TRBJ2-5,TRBV6-6,.,TGTGCCAGCAGTTACGGGACACAAGCCCAAGAGACCCAGTACTTC,CASSYGTQAQETQYF
.,TRBJ2-2,TRBV5-1,TRBD1,TGCGCCAGCAGCTACCCTCAGGACAGGGGTAATACCGGGGAGCTGTTTTTT,CASSYPQDRGNTGELFF
.,TRBJ2-5,TRBV9,.,TGTGCCAGCAGCGCCAGTCTCGCGGCCCAAGAGACCCAGTACTTC,CASSASLAAQETQYF
few,TRBJ1-5,TRBV29-1,.,TGCAGCGTAGCGACAGGTCCTAATCAGCCCCAGCATTTT,CSVATGPNQPQHF
few,TRBJ2-7,TRBV29-1,TRBD1,TGCAGCGTCCTAACGACAGGGTCCTCCTACGAGCAGTACTTC,CSVLTTGSSYEQYF
.,TRBJ2-7,TRBV6-1,TRBD1,TGTGCCAGCAGGGCCGGACAGGGTCTTCAGCAGTACTTC,CASRAGQGLQQYF
.,TRBJ2-7,TRBV30,.,TGTGCCTGGGACAAAGGACTTGTCTCCTACGAGCAGTACTTC,CAWDKGLVSYEQYF
.,TRBJ1-2,TRBV4-3,.,TGCGCCAGCAGCCAAGACTACAAGTCGGGCTATGGCTACACCTTC,CASSQDYKSGYGYTF
.,TRBJ2-7,TRBV4-2,TRBD1,TGTGCCAGCAGCCAAGATTGGGGACAGGTCTCCTACGAGCAGTACTTC,CASSQDWGQVSYEQYF
.,TRBJ2-3,TRBV27,.,TGTGCCAGCAGTTTATCGATCCCAGATACGCAGTATTTT,CASSLSIPDTQYF
few,TRBJ2-3,TRBV29-1,TRBD1,TGCAGCGTTCCCGACAGGGCACGACCTTCTAGCACAGATACGCAGTATTTT,CSVPDRARPSSTDTQYF
few,TRBJ2-2,TRBV7-6,.,TGTGCCAGCAGCCCCCGAGCGGATAACACCGGGGAGCTGTTTTTT,CASSPRADNTGELFF
.,TRBJ2-7,TRBV6-2/TRBV6-3,TRBD2,TGTGCCAGCTGCCAAGGTAGCGGGGGACCCTGCGAGCAGTACTTC,CASCQGSGGPCEQYF
many,TRBJ2-7,TRBV12-3/TRBV12-4,TRBD2,TGTGCCAGCAGTCCTAGCGGGGCCTCCTACGAGCAGTACTTC,CASSPSGASYEQYF
.,TRBJ2-1,TRBV24-1,TRBD1,TGTGCCACCAGTGGGACAGGGGGTTACAATGAGCAGTTCTTC,CATSGTGGYNEQFF
.,TRBJ2-2,TRBV29-1,.,TGCAGCGTTCGCGGGGACACCGGGGAGCTGTTTTTT,CSVRGDTGELFF
.,TRBJ2-3,TRBV28,.,TGTGCCAGCAGTTCCGGGGCAGGGGGGTCAGATACGCAGTATTTT,CASSSGAGGSDTQYF
.,TRBJ2-7,TRBV7-2,TRBD2,TGTGCCAGCAGCCAAGGTCTAGCGGGTGGGGCCCAGTACTTC,CASSQGLAGGAQYF
.,TRBJ2-1,TRBV10-3,.,TGTGCCATCAGTGAGGCTCGGGGAGACGGGGAGCAGTTCTTC,CAISEARGDGEQFF